This entry describes one TCR beta chain. The antigen is unknown. The data stem from a study of identical twins. Study conclusions and caveats: Among beta out-of-frame sequences, excess sharing between twins appeared weaker. Among out-of-frame alpha sequences shared by twins, low generation probability occurred in excess. Modelling approaches yielded underestimates of out-of-frame TCR alpha sharing between monozygotic twins.

Trimming took 6 bases from V and 4 from J; bases not matched to a gene: 4. Germline V lookup: CDR1 MNHEY, CDR2 SVGAGI. This CDR3 contains 14 residues. Through template switching, a universal primer site was introduced, and the cDNA contained unique molecular identifiers. One entry per CDR3 protein, called by TCRdb with MiXCR from the 5' RACE reads. In the table there are 1.5 million to 2 million distinct CDR3 sequences, around a third of which are singletons. The chain couples TRBV6-5 to TRBJ2-1, with 9 bases fitting TRBD2. The sequencing input was cord blood. This TCR was recovered from a newborn girl in good health. This chain's CDR3 is CASSGLAPYNEQFF. CDR3 DNA sequence: TGTGCCAGCAGCGGACTAGCGCCGTACAATGAGCAGTTCTTC.